A single sample gave rise to the 29 T cell receptor beta chains below, sequenced in a study of blood T cells in healthy people across ages. A sample-barcoded 5' primer and a J-beta primer mix were used in a second PCR of about 7 to 12 cycles. TCRdb re-called the 5' RACE reads with MiXCR, one entry per CDR3 protein. This table has some 1,500,000 distinct CDR3 sequences, about 42% appearing once. The material sequenced was blood. The receptors stem from a woman between 18 and 29 years old in good health.

The chain is built from TRBV6-6 and TRBJ1-1; 7 nucleotides line up with TRBD1. Germline lookup yields CDR1 MNHNY and CDR2 SVGAGI (reference sequence). V gave up 5 bases and J gave up 2 bases; unmatched junction bases: 8. There are 15 residues in the CDR3. CDR3: CASSPPRTGNTEAFF. Here the CDR3 DNA reads TGTGCCAGCAGTCCCCCCCGGACAGGCAACACTGAAGCTTTCTTT.

The chain combines TRBV20-1 with TRBJ2-1; a weak D match, TRBD2 (5 bases). The germline CDR1 and CDR2 sequences are DFQATT and SNEGSKA (reference sequence). CDR3 length: 12 amino acids. V lost 5 bases to trimming and J lost 7 bases, with 12 bases between them. This CDR3 reads CSARGIGNEQFF. CDR3 bases: TGCAGTGCTCGAGGGATAGGGAATGAGCAGTTCTTC.

This clonotype was recorded a few times. Compared with germline, one end of the junction differs, possibly owing to a read error. V gene TRBV29-1 combines with J gene TRBJ2-1; D tentatively reads TRBD1 or TRBD2 (6 bases each). Gene TRBJ2-7 matches the end of the DNA better, so the J call may be wrong. The CDR3 length is 15 residues. From germline, CDR1 is SQVTM and CDR2 ANQGSEA. The CDR3 reads CSVGVGGVSYNEQYF. CDR3 coding DNA: TGCAGTGTTGGGGTCGGGGGCGTTTCCTACAATGAGCAGTACTTC.

Only a few counts were recorded for this clonotype. The rearrangement links TRBV3-1 to TRBJ2-3; no definite D call. Germline CDR1 and CDR2: LGHDT and YNNKEL (reference sequence). Between the trimmed V and J ends, which lost 4 bases and 8 bases, there was a span of 10 bases. The CDR3 is made up of 12 amino acids. The CDR3 nucleotides are TGTGCCAGCAGCCCCAGTATGGTTACGCAGTATTTT. It codes for CASSPSMVTQYF.

This chain's CDR3 is CAISNRGLDTEAFF. The CDR3 bases are TGTGCCATCAGTAACAGGGGGCTCGACACTGAAGCTTTCTTT. V is TRBV10-3 and J is TRBJ1-1; TRBD1 aligns across 9 bases. The junction had 4 bases not matched to a gene; V was cut back by 5 bases and J by 3 bases. This CDR3 spans 14 amino acids. The germline gives CDR1 ENHRY, CDR2 SYGVKD.

The chain joins TRBV20-1 to TRBJ2-5, with D possibly matching TRBD1 (6 bases). Trimming shortened V by 5 bases and J by 3 bases, and 10 bases separated the two germline ends. This CDR3 spans 12 amino acids. Looked up from germline, CDR1 is DFQATT and CDR2 is SNEGSKA (reference sequence). The CDR3 nucleotides read TGCAGTGCTCCTCGGACAGAAGAGACCCAGTACTTC. Translated, it gives CSAPRTEETQYF.

The chain is built from TRBV3-1 and TRBJ1-6, with 8 nucleotides matching TRBD1. The CDR3 consists of 16 residues. Unmatched junction bases numbered 9, after V lost 1 base and J lost 10 bases. From germline, CDR1 is LGHDT and CDR2 YNNKEL (reference sequence). CDR3: CASSQGPTGVVSPLHF. CDR3 sequence (DNA): TGTGCCAGCAGCCAAGGGCCGACAGGGGTGGTATCACCCCTCCACTTT. Full variable domain (remainder filled in from reference TRBV3-1 and TRBJ1-6): DTAVSQTPKYLVTQMGNDKSIKCEQNLGHDTMYWYKQDSKKFLKIMFSYNNKELIINETVPNRFSPKSPDKAHLNLHINSLELGDSAVYFCASSQGPTGVVSPLHFGNGTRLTVT.

This clonotype was observed a handful of times. The chain links TRBV20-1 to TRBJ2-1, with TRBD2 identical over 12 bases. The CDR3 is 18 amino acids. Germline lookup yields CDR1 DFQATT and CDR2 SNEGSKA (reference sequence). V lost 0 bases, J lost 5 bases, and 11 bases stayed unmatched. The CDR3 DNA reads TGCAGTGCTAGAGATAACGCAGGACTAGCGGGGCTCAACAATGAGCAGTTCTTC. Translating gives CSARDNAGLAGLNNEQFF.

V usage is TRBV2 and J usage is TRBJ1-5; a weak D match, TRBD1 (6 bases). Germline V gene lookup returns CDR1 SNHLY and CDR2 FYNNEI. The CDR3 extends over 13 amino acids. Trimming pared 3 bases from V and 11 bases from J, leaving 14 bases between. The CDR3 bases are TGTGCCAGCAGTGAGTCCCTCCAGGGGACCCAGCATTTT. It specifies CASSESLQGTQHF.

This rearrangement joins TRBV4-1 to TRBJ2-5; 9 nucleotides agree with TRBD1. The J segment lost 11 bases and the V segment lost 4 bases, leaving 14 bases of the junction unmatched. The germline V gene has CDR1 MGHRA and CDR2 YSYEKL. The CDR3 consists of 15 residues. The CDR3: CASSPEDRTGVRQYF. For the CDR3, the DNA is TGCGCCAGCAGCCCCGAAGACCGGACAGGGGTGAGACAGTACTTC.

The rearrangement uses TRBV6-4 and TRBJ1-2; D is undetermined. The CDR3 has 15 amino acids. V lost 6 bases, J lost 4 bases, and 18 bases lay in between. The V gene's germline CDR1 is MRHNA and CDR2 SNTAGT. CDR3 in amino acids: CASRTDDQSFYGYTF. Here the CDR3 DNA reads TGTGCCAGCAGAACCGACGACCAGTCCTTCTATGGCTACACCTTC.

The gene calls are TRBV5-2 and TRBJ1-2; no check of the table's D call, TRBD1, against the DNA was made. TRBV5-2 has pseudogene status. The CDR3 loop spans 16 amino acids. As DNA, the CDR3 is TGTGCGAGCACAGATTGGCCCGGGACACCTAACTATGGCTACACCTTC. Translated, it gives CASTDWPGTPNYGYTF.

The rearrangement uses TRBV7-3 and TRBJ1-6; TRBD1 matches at 7 bases. CDR1 is SGHTA, CDR2 FQGTGA, per germline. This CDR3 comprises 14 residues. The V segment lost 5 bases and the J segment 8 bases; nucleotides outside the gene matches: 6. The CDR3 DNA sequence: TGTGCCAGCAGCGTGACAGGGCAGGATTCACCCCTCCACTTT. This translates into CASSVTGQDSPLHF.

With respect to this clonotype: One end of the junction does not line up with germline, which may come from a read error. The chain couples TRBV27 to TRBJ2-4; the match to TRBD2 covers 10 bases. The germline V gene has CDR1 MNHEY and CDR2 SMNVEV (reference sequence). The CDR3 is made up of 19 amino acids. CDR3 nucleotides: TGTGCCAGCAGTCTATCGAGCCCGAGCGGGAGGGTAGCCAAAAACATTCAGTACTTC. It yields the protein CASSLSSPSGRVAKNIQYF.

This clonotype has just a few counts. The J gene is TRBJ1-6, the V gene TRBV20-1; 8 nucleotides align to TRBD1. Per the germline V gene, CDR1 is DFQATT and CDR2 is SNEGSKA (reference sequence). The CDR3 has 18 residues. The V and J ends lost 6 bases and 0 bases, in that order; junction bases with no gene match: 13. The CDR3: CSALGTGPRSSYNSPLHF. The CDR3 coding sequence is TGCAGTGCGCTTGGGACAGGCCCACGGAGCTCCTATAATTCACCCCTCCACTTT.

A single count supports this clonotype. The genes are TRBV9 and TRBJ2-1, with D uncertain. CDR3 length equals 15 residues. Trimming left V 0 bases short and J 0 bases short, with 7 bases between. Germline CDR1 and CDR2: SGDLS and YYNGEE. CDR3: CASSVEPNSYNEQFF. CDR3 in DNA: TGTGCCAGCAGCGTAGAGCCCAACTCCTACAATGAGCAGTTCTTC.

Only one count was recorded for this clonotype. V is TRBV9 and J is TRBJ2-1; a possible D gene is TRBD2 (6 bases). From germline, CDR1 is SGDLS and CDR2 YYNGEE. Trimming pared 0 bases from V and 7 bases from J, leaving 11 bases between. The CDR3 length is 14 residues. CDR3 in amino acids: CASSVGSRENEQFF. The DNA for the CDR3 is TGTGCCAGCAGCGTAGGTTCCCGGGAGAATGAGCAGTTCTTC.

This clonotype appeared a few times. This chain connects TRBV6-5 to TRBJ1-5, with D possibly being TRBD1 (6 bases). Germline V gene data show CDR1 as MNHEY and CDR2 as SVGAGI. V gave up 4 bases and J gave up 5 bases, with 15 bases separating them. CDR3 length: 15 residues. The CDR3 here is CASSSFGQNDQPQHF. The CDR3 DNA reads as TGTGCCAGCAGTTCCTTTGGACAGAACGATCAGCCCCAGCATTTT.

The rearrangement joins TRBV4-1 to TRBJ2-5; 7 nucleotides agree with TRBD2. The germline V gene encodes CDR1 MGHRA and CDR2 YSYEKL. CDR3 size: 13 residues. J lost 4 bases, V lost 4 bases, and 3 bases had no gene match. CDR3 DNA sequence: TGCGCCAGCAGCCGAGTAGCGGGAGAGACCCAGTACTTC. Its translation: CASSRVAGETQYF.

This clonotype was detected only a few times. The chain recombines TRBV27 with TRBJ2-5, with 8 bases that match TRBD2. Trimming at V came to 5 bases and at J to 3 bases, leaving 2 bases not matched to a gene. Germline V gene lookup returns CDR1 MNHEY and CDR2 SMNVEV (reference sequence). The CDR3 has 13 residues. The CDR3 loop is CASSAGREETQYF. As DNA, the CDR3 is TGTGCCAGCAGTGCCGGGAGGGAAGAGACCCAGTACTTC.

The chain has TRBV2 and TRBJ1-2; D is unclear. Trimming left V 3 bases short and J 8 bases short, with 7 bases between. Germline loops: CDR1 SNHLY, CDR2 FYNNEI. This CDR3 is 11 amino acids long. The CDR3 is CASSEFAGYTF. DNA of the CDR3: TGTGCCAGCAGTGAGTTCGCGGGCTACACCTTC.

A note on this clonotype: A read error is possible here, since a much larger clone lies one base away. This CDR3 is CASSQPGRCYNEQFF. For the CDR3, the DNA is TGTGCCAGCAGCCAGCCGGGACGTTGCTACAATGAGCAGTTCTTC. The chain recombines TRBV3-1 with TRBJ2-1, with D perhaps given as TRBD1 or TRBD2 (5 bases each). In germline, CDR1 is LGHDT, CDR2 YNNKEL (reference sequence). This CDR3 region has 15 residues. V shed 3 bases and J shed 3 bases, with 12 bases lying between them.

This chain connects TRBV6-5 to TRBJ2-1, with D possibly being TRBD1 or TRBD2 (6 bases each). Trimming removed 4 bases from V and 9 bases from J, with 13 bases in between. The CDR3 length is 13 residues. Germline assignment: CDR1 MNHEY and CDR2 SVGAGI. The CDR3 DNA reads as TGTGCCAGCAGTTCCCTAGAGGGGGGTGAGCAGTTCTTC. The encoded protein is CASSSLEGGEQFF.

The chain recombines TRBV9 with TRBJ2-7; TRBD1 matches 8 bases. The junction had 10 bases not matched to a gene; V was cut back by 0 bases and J by 5 bases. The CDR3 extends over 16 amino acids. The V gene's germline CDR1 is SGDLS and CDR2 YYNGEE. The CDR3 DNA follows: TGTGCCAGCAGCGTAGGTATGGCAGGGGGCCAAGACGAGCAGTACTTC. Translating it yields CASSVGMAGGQDEQYF.

This chain joins TRBV5-1 and TRBJ1-2; unclear D gene. V was shortened by 0 bases and J by 6 bases, with 9 bases between the two germline ends. Germline V gene data show CDR1 as SGHRS and CDR2 as YFSETQ. The length of the CDR3 is 13 residues. In nucleotides, the CDR3 is TGCGCCAGCAGCTTGGAAGTAGAGAATGGCTACACCTTC. Protein: CASSLEVENGYTF. The full variable domain, in which reference TRBV5-1 and TRBJ1-2 provide the parts outside the CDR3, is KAGVTQTPRYLIKTRGQQVTLSCSPISGHRSVSWYQQTPGQGLQFLFEYFSETQRNKGNFPGRFSGRQFSNSRSEMNVSTLELGDSALYLCASSLEVENGYTFGSGTRLTVV.

The sample holds a few counts of this clonotype. This chain links TRBV2 with TRBJ2-1, with a weak D call TRBD1 (5 bases). The CDR3 length is 14 residues. The germline CDR1 and CDR2 sequences are SNHLY and FYNNEI. Trimming removed 8 bases at V and 0 bases at J, with 11 bases between. The CDR3 spells CASGAVSSYNEQFF. The CDR3 bases are TGTGCCAGCGGGGCGGTTAGCTCCTACAATGAGCAGTTCTTC.

This chain links TRBV4-1 with TRBJ2-1; no firm D call. Germline V gene sequence: CDR1 MGHRA, CDR2 YSYEKL. The V and J ends lost 0 bases and 9 bases respectively, with 12 bases between them. The CDR3 loop spans 14 amino acids. CDR3: CASSQDPDNPEQFF. CDR3 coding DNA: TGCGCCAGCAGCCAAGATCCCGACAACCCTGAGCAGTTCTTC.

The V and J genes are TRBV6-5 and TRBJ2-7, with 7 bases that match TRBD1. Germline V gives CDR1 MNHEY, CDR2 SVGAGI. The CDR3 runs to 14 residues. V lost 6 bases to trimming and J lost 5 bases; unmatched junction nucleotides: 10. CDR3 loop: CASSGSGTAHEQYF. For the CDR3, the DNA is TGTGCCAGCAGCGGATCCGGGACAGCCCACGAGCAGTACTTC.

This clonotype was recorded a few times. The chain couples TRBV6-5 to TRBJ1-1; 7 nucleotides agree with TRBD1. This CDR3 is built from 12 residues. V gave up 6 bases and J gave up 11 bases; unmatched junction bases: 9. Germline values: CDR1 MNHEY, CDR2 SVGAGI. The chain's CDR3 is CASSPSGTAAFF. CDR3 nucleotides: TGTGCCAGCAGCCCATCCGGGACAGCTGCTTTCTTT.